This record looks at one T cell receptor (beta chain) sequence and its context. This sample is drawn from a study of memory CD4+ T cells and cytomegalovirus serostatus. Single viable CD3+CD4+CD8-CD45RO+ cells were sorted as the memory CD4+ T cells. V dropped 2 bases and J dropped 5; count of bases not matched to a gene: 7. This CDR3 comprises 15 residues. Germline V CDR1 and CDR2: SGHRS, YFSETQ. Measured with immunoSEQ multiplex PCR; TCRdb has only the in-frame clones, and not every one. This sample has tens of thousands of clones, with roughly four fifths found just once. V and J are TRBV5-1 and TRBJ1-2, with 9 bases lining up with TRBD1. Material for sequencing was memory CD4+ T cells from blood. The sequence was collected from an adult in good health and CMV-seronegative. CDR3 nucleotide sequence: TGCGCCAGCAGCTTTGTAGGTGACAGGGGGTATGGCTACACCTTC. Translation gives CASSFVGDRGYGYTF.